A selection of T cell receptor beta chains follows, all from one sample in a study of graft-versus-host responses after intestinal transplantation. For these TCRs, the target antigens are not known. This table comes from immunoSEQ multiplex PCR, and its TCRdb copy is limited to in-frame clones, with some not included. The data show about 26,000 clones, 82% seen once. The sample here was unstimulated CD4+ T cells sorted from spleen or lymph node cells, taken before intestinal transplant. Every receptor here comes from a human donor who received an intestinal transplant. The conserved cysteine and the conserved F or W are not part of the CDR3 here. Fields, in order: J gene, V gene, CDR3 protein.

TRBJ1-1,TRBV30,AGDRGRNTEAF
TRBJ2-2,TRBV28,ASSSGQGNTGELF
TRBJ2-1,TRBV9,ASSVGSGVSSYNEQF
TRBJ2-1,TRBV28,ASSFSGSSYNEQF
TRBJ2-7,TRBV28,ASRTSGIIYEQY
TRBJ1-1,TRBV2,ASGADGGMNTEAF
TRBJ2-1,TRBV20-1,SASGRNEQF
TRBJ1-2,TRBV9,ASSVAGVRYT
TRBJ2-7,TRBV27,ASSSFIRPPGLASTYEQY
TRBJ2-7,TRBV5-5,ASSQTGTGWHEQY
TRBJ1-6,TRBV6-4,ASSVGTGYSPLH
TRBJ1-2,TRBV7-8,ASSSDRDKGYT